Following are 18 T cell receptor beta chains from one sample sequenced in a study of Graves' ophthalmopathy and Graves' hyperthyroidism. Amplification of the TCR beta CDR3 regions used RNA transcripts (as template). RT-PCR in the first round used HTBI primers; a second-round multiplex PCR followed. Each CDR3 protein gets one entry after TCRdb re-called the multiplex PCR reads with MiXCR. The table shows 500,000 to 800,000 distinct CDR3 sequences, with about two fifths occurring only once. The sequencing input was peripheral blood. The receptors were gathered from an adult man with Graves' ophthalmopathy.

Ten or more counts support this clonotype. The V gene is TRBV24-1, the J gene TRBJ1-2, with a weak D call TRBD1 (5 bases). Germline CDR1 is KGHDR and CDR2 is SFDVKD. The CDR3 loop spans 14 amino acids. V lost 4 bases to trimming and J lost 4 bases, with 12 bases between them. CDR3 bases: TGTGCCACCAGTGACCCAGGGTTAAGCTATGGCTACACCTTC. This gives the protein CATSDPGLSYGYTF.

This rearrangement joins TRBV5-6 to TRBJ2-7; TRBD2 aligns across 15 bases. The germline gives CDR1 SGHDT, CDR2 YYEEEE. V gave up 0 bases and J gave up 0 bases; unmatched junction bases: 7. The CDR3 has 19 amino acids. CDR3 protein: CASSLVGLAGGQSSYEQYF. The CDR3 DNA is TGTGCCAGCAGCTTGGTGGGACTAGCGGGAGGCCAAAGCTCCTACGAGCAGTACTTC.

In nucleotides, the CDR3 is TGTGCCAGCCCTCGGACAGGGCACACCGGGGAGCTGTTTTTT. Translation gives CASPRTGHTGELFF. This rearrangement joins TRBV25-1 to TRBJ2-2; TRBD1 matches 8 bases. There are 14 residues in the CDR3. Germline V gene lookup returns CDR1 MGHDK and CDR2 SYGVNS. Trimming removed 8 bases from V and 3 bases from J; junction bases left unmatched: 5.

V is TRBV2 and J is TRBJ1-1; D gene uncertain. Germline CDR1 is SNHLY and CDR2 is FYNNEI. The CDR3 covers 14 residues. V was clipped by 2 bases and J by 7 bases, with 14 bases between them. CDR3: CASSEPLDRVEAFF. DNA of the CDR3: TGTGCCAGCAGTGAACCCCTCGACCGTGTTGAAGCTTTCTTT.

This clonotype was recorded at least ten times. The genes are TRBV29-1 and TRBJ2-5; 9 nucleotides match TRBD2. The CDR3 covers 13 residues. V dropped 6 bases and J dropped 1; count of bases not matched to a gene: 3. The V gene's germline CDR1 is SQVTM and CDR2 ANQGSEA. In nucleotides, the CDR3 is TGCAGCGTCCCTAGCGGGGCCCAAGAGACCCAGTACTTC. Translated, it gives CSVPSGAQETQYF.

To note about this clonotype: This clone may be a read error of a much larger clone one base away. This sequence joins TRBV5-4 and TRBJ2-7; a weak D match, TRBD1 (6 bases). V lost 8 bases to trimming and J lost 6 bases, with 27 bases between them. Germline CDR1 is SGHNT and CDR2 is YYREEE (reference sequence). CDR3 length: 16 residues. The CDR3 bases are TGTGCCAGTAGTAACTGGCCCGGACAGCCACGAAGCGAGCAGTACTTC. Translating it yields CASSNWPGQPRSEQYF. Using reference TRBV5-4 and TRBJ2-7 for the parts outside the CDR3, the full variable domain is ETGVTQSPTHLIKTRGQQVTLRCSSQSGHNTVSWYQQALGQGPQFIFQYYREEENGRGNFPPRFSGLQFPNYSSELNVNALELDDSALYLCASSNWPGQPRSEQYFGPGTRLTVT.

At least ten counts were recorded for this clonotype. This chain links TRBV6-5 with TRBJ2-7, with D perhaps TRBD1 or TRBD2 (6 bases each). V lost 2 bases, J lost 1 base, and 9 bases lay in between. CDR3 length: 14 residues. Per germline, CDR1 MNHEY and CDR2 SVGAGI. In nucleotides, the CDR3 is TGTGCCAGCAGTTACACAGGGAGGTCCTACGAGCAGTACTTC. Its protein product is CASSYTGRSYEQYF.

The rearrangement joins TRBV2 to TRBJ1-6; no clear D. V was cut by 4 bases and J by 6 bases, with 10 bases left in between. Germline loops: CDR1 SNHLY, CDR2 FYNNEI. This CDR3 contains 14 residues. DNA of the CDR3: TGTGCCAGCAGTGTGTCCGGAACTAATTCACCCCTCCACTTT. Amino acid sequence: CASSVSGTNSPLHF.

This clonotype occurred many times. The V and J genes are TRBV9 and TRBJ1-3; D is uncertain. The ends were cut back, 2 bases at V and 4 bases at J, with 7 bases in the middle. CDR1 and CDR2 from the germline V gene are SGDLS and YYNGEE. This CDR3 comprises 13 residues. CDR3 DNA: TGTGCCAGCAGCGTCGACCAGGGAAACACCATATATTTT. Its translation: CASSVDQGNTIYF.

In its sample, this clonotype was seen a few times. The V call is TRBV5-1, the J call TRBJ1-1; 8 bases map to TRBD1. With V trimmed by 4 bases and J by 0 bases, 11 bases remained unmatched. CDR3 size: 17 residues. Germline V gives CDR1 SGHRS, CDR2 YFSETQ. CDR3 region: CASSQGPGTGMNTEAFF. The DNA for the CDR3 is TGCGCCAGCAGCCAAGGTCCCGGGACAGGAATGAACACTGAAGCTTTCTTT.

This chain joins TRBV30 and TRBJ1-6; TRBD1 might be the D (6 bases). Per germline, CDR1 GTSNPN and CDR2 SVGIG (reference sequence). The germline V and J ends were trimmed by 4 bases and 5 bases, with 12 bases remaining between them. The CDR3 is made up of 14 amino acids. The CDR3 reads CAWNQDSDNSPLHF. In DNA form, the CDR3 reads TGTGCCTGGAACCAGGACAGTGATAATTCACCCCTCCACTTT.

The chain couples TRBV20-1 to TRBJ2-2; TRBD1 matches 7 bases. Per germline, CDR1 DFQATT and CDR2 SNEGSKA (reference sequence). This CDR3 is 12 amino acids long. V was pared by 1 base and J by 7 bases, with 0 bases of the junction left unmatched. CDR3 sequence: CSARGDSGELFF. In DNA, the CDR3 is TGCAGTGCTAGAGGGGACAGCGGGGAGCTGTTTTTT.

In this sample, this clonotype turned up a few times. The gene calls are TRBV9 and TRBJ1-4; D may be TRBD1 (5 bases). Germline V gene sequence: CDR1 SGDLS, CDR2 YYNGEE. There are 14 residues in the CDR3. V dropped 7 bases and J dropped 4 bases, with 14 bases sitting between them. CDR3 amino acids: CASSLDKFNEKLFF. In nucleotides, the CDR3 is TGTGCCAGCTCACTGGACAAATTTAATGAAAAACTGTTTTTT.

This clonotype was seen just once. This sequence joins TRBV2 and TRBJ2-6, with D unresolved. Trimming left V 6 bases short and J 2 bases short, with 14 bases between. The CDR3 spans 16 residues. The germline V gene has CDR1 SNHLY and CDR2 FYNNEI. The CDR3 DNA reads TGTGCCAGCAGCCCAAGGCCGGTAGCTGGGGCCAACGTCCTGACTTTC. Encoded protein: CASSPRPVAGANVLTF.

This clonotype was seen many times. V gene TRBV2 combines with J gene TRBJ1-5, with D possibly TRBD1 on 5 matching bases. V lost 5 bases, J lost 10 bases, and 24 bases lay in between. This CDR3 comprises 16 residues. Germline CDR1 SNHLY, CDR2 FYNNEI. The CDR3 DNA sequence: TGTGCCAGCAGTTTGAACCCAGGGTCGGGGGGGGGACCCCAGCATTTT. Amino acid sequence: CASSLNPGSGGGPQHF. Full variable domain (outside the CDR3, taken from reference TRBV2 and TRBJ1-5): EPEVTQTPSHQVTQMGQEVILRCVPISNHLYFYWYRQILGQKVEFLVSFYNNEISEKSEIFDDQFSVERPDGSNFTLKIRSTKLEDSAMYFCASSLNPGSGGGPQHFGDGTRLSIL.

The chain joins TRBV5-1 to TRBJ2-2; D unclear. V lost 1 base to trimming and J lost 5 bases, with 12 bases between them. The CDR3 length is 15 residues. Germline V CDR1 and CDR2: SGHRS, YFSETQ. The CDR3, as DNA: TGCGCCAGCAGCTTGATCTCCAGCCTGACCGGGGAGCTGTTTTTT. Translation: CASSLISSLTGELFF.

This clonotype was observed many times. The chain uses TRBV5-1 and TRBJ2-7; 9 nucleotides align to TRBD1. The V gene end was trimmed by 3 bases and the J gene end by 6 bases; junction bases not matched to a gene: 16. Germline values: CDR1 SGHRS, CDR2 YFSETQ. The CDR3 has 17 amino acids. CDR3 loop: CASSSDLGNRGRSEQYF. The DNA for the CDR3 is TGCGCCAGCAGCTCGGACCTCGGGAACAGGGGGCGATCCGAGCAGTACTTC.

This clonotype was counted a few times. The chain recombines TRBV9 with TRBJ2-2, with 12 bases aligning to TRBD2. The CDR3 is 16 residues long. The V segment lost 5 bases and the J segment 5 bases; nucleotides outside the gene matches: 7. Germline V gene lookup returns CDR1 SGDLS and CDR2 YYNGEE. The CDR3 loop is CASRRRTSGITGELFF. DNA of the CDR3: TGTGCCAGCAGACGTCGGACTAGCGGGATAACCGGGGAGCTGTTTTTT.